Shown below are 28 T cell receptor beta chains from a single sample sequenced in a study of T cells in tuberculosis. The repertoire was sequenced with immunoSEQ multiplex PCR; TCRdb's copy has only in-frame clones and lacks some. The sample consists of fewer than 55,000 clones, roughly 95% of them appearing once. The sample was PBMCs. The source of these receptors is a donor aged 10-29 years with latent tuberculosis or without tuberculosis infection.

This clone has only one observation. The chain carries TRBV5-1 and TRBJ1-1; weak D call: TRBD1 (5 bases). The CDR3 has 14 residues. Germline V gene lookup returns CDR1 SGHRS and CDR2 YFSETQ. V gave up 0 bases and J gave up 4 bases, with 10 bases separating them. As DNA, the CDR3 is TGCGCCAGCAGCTTGGCTGGGGCCGGCACTGAAGCTTTCTTT. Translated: CASSLAGAGTEAFF.

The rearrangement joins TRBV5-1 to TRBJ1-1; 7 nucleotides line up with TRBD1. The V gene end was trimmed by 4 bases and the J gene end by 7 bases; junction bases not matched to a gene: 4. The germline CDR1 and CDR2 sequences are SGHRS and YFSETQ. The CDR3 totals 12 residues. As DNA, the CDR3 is TGCGCCAGCAGCCCCGACAGGGTTGAAGCTTTCTTT. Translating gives CASSPDRVEAFF.

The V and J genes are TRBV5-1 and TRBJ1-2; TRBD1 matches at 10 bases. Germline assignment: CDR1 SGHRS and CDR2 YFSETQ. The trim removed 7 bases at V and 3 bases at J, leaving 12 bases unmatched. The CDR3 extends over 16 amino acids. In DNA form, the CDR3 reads TGCGCCAGCTTCCCGGGACAGGGGATGTCGGACTATGGCTACACCTTC. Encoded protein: CASFPGQGMSDYGYTF.

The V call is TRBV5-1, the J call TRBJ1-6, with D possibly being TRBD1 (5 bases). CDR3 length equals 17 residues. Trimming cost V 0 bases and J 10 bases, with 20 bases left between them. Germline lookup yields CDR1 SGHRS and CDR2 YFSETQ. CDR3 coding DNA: TGCGCCAGCAGCTTGGAGGGAGGCGGCCAGGGTGGATCACCCCTCCACTTT. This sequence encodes CASSLEGGGQGGSPLHF.

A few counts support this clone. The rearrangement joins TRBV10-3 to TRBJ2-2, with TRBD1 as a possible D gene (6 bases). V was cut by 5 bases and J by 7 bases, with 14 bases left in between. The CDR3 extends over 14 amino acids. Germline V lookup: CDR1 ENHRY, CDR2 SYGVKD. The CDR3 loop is CAISSGVEVGELFF. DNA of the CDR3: TGTGCCATCAGTTCAGGGGTTGAGGTCGGGGAGCTGTTTTTT.

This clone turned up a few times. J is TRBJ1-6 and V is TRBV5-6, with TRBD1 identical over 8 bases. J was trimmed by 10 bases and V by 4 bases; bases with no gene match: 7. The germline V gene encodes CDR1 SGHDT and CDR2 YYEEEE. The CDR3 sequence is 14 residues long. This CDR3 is CASSRTTGASPLHF. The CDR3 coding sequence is TGTGCCAGCAGCAGAACGACAGGGGCATCACCCCTCCACTTT.

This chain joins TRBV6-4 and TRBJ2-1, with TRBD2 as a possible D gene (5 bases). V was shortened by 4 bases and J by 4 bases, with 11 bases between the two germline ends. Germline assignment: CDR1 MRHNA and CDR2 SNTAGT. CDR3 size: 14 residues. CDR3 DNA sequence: TGTGCCAGCAGTGCAAACCGGGATTACAATGAGCAGTTCTTC. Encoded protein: CASSANRDYNEQFF.

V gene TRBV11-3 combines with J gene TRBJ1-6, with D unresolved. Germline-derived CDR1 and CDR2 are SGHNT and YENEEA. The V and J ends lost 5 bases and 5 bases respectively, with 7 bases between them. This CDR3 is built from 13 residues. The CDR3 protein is CASSQSDNSPLHF. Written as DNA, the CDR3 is TGTGCCAGCAGCCAGTCCGATAATTCACCCCTCCACTTT.

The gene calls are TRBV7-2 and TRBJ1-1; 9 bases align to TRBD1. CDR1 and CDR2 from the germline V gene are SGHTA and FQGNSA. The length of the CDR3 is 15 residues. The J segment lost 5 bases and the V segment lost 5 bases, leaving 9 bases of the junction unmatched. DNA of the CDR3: TGTGCCAGCAGCACCGGACAGGGGCTTTGGACTGAAGCTTTCTTT. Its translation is CASSTGQGLWTEAFF.

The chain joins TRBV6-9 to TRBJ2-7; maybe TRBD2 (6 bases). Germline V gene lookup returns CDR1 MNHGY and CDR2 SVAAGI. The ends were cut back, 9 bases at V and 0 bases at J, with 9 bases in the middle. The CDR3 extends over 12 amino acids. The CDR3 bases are TGTGCCAGGGACGGGAGCTCCTACGAGCAGTACTTC. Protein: CARDGSSYEQYF.

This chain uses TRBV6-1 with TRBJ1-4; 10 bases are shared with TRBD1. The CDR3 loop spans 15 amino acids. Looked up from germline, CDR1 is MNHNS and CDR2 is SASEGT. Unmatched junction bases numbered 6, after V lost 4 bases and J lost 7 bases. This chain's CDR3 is CASSALWDRGEKLFF. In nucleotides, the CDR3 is TGTGCCAGCAGTGCTTTGTGGGACAGGGGTGAAAAACTGTTTTTT.

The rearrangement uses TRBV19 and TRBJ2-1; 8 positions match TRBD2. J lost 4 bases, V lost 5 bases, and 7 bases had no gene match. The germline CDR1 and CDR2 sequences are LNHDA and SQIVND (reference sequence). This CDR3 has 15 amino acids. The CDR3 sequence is CASSREGKTYNEQFF. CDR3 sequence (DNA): TGTGCCAGTAGTCGGGAGGGGAAAACGTACAATGAGCAGTTCTTC. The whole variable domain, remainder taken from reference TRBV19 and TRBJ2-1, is DGGITQSPKYLFRKEGQNVTLSCEQNLNHDAMYWYRQDPGQGLRLIYYSQIVNDFQKGDIAEGYSVSREKKESFPLTVTSAQKNPTAFYLCASSREGKTYNEQFFGPGTRLTVL.

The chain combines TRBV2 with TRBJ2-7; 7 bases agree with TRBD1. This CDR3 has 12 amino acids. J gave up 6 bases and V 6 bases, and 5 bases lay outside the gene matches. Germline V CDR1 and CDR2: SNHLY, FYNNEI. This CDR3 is CASRQGMSEQYF. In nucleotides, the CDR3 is TGTGCCAGCAGACAGGGGATGAGCGAGCAGTACTTC.

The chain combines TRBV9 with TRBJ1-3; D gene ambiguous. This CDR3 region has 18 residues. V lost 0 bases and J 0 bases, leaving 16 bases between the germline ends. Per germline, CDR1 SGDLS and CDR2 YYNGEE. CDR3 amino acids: CASSVDAQVRFSGNTIYF. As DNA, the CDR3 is TGTGCCAGCAGCGTAGACGCGCAGGTCAGGTTCTCTGGAAACACCATATATTTT.

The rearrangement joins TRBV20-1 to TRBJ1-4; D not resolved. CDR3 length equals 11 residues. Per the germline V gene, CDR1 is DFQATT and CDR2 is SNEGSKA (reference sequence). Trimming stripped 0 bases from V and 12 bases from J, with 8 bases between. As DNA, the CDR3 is TGCAGTGCTAGAGATATCCGGGAACTGTTTTTT. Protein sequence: CSARDIRELFF.

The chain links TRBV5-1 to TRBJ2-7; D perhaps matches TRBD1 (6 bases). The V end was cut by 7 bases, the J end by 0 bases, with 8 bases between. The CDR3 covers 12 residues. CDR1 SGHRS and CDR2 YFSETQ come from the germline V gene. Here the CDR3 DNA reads TGCGCCAGCGGACAGAGCTCCTACGAGCAGTACTTC. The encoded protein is CASGQSSYEQYF.

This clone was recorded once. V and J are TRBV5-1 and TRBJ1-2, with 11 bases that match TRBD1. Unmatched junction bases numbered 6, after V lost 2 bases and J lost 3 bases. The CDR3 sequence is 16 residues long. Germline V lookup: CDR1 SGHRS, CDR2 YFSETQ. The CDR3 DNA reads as TGCGCCAGCAGCTTAACCGGGACAGGGGGGGACTATGGCTACACCTTC. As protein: CASSLTGTGGDYGYTF.

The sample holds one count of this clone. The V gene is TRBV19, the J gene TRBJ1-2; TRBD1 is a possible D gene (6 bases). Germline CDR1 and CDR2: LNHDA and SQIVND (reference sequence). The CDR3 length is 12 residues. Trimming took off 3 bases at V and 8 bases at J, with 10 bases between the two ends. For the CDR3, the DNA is TGTGCCAGTAGTATGGGGGCGGACGGCTACACCTTC. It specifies CASSMGADGYTF. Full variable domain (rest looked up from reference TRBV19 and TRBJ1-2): DGGITQSPKYLFRKEGQNVTLSCEQNLNHDAMYWYRQDPGQGLRLIYYSQIVNDFQKGDIAEGYSVSREKKESFPLTVTSAQKNPTAFYLCASSMGADGYTFGSGTRLTVV.

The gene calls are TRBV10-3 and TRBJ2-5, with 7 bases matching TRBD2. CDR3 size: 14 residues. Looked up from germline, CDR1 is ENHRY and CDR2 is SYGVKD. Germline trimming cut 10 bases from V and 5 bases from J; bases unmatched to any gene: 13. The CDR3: CATNEGGPRETQYF. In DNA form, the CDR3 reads TGTGCCACCAACGAGGGAGGGCCGAGGGAGACCCAGTACTTC.

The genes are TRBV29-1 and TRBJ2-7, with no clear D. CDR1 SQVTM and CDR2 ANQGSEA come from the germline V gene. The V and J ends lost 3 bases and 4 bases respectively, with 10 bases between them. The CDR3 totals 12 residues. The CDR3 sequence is CSVDRGEYEQYF. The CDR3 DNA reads TGCAGCGTTGATCGAGGAGAATACGAGCAGTACTTC.

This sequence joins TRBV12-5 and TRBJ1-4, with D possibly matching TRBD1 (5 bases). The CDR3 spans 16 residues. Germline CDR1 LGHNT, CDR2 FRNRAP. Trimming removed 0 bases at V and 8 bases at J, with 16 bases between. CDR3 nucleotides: TGTGCTAGTGGTTTGGTTGGGGCCGCCTCGAAGGAAAAACTGTTTTTT. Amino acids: CASGLVGAASKEKLFF.

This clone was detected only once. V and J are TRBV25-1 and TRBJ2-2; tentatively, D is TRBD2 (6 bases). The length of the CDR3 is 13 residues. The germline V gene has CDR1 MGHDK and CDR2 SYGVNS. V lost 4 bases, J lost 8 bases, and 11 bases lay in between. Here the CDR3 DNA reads TGTGCCAGCAGTGTATCAGGGAGGGGGGAGCTGTTTTTT. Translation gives CASSVSGRGELFF. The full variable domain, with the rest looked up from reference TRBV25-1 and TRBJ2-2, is EADIYQTPRYLVIGTGKKITLECSQTMGHDKMYWYQQDPGMELHLIHYSYGVNSTEKGDLSSESTVSRIRTEHFPLTLESARPSHTSQYLCASSVSGRGELFFGEGSRLTVL.

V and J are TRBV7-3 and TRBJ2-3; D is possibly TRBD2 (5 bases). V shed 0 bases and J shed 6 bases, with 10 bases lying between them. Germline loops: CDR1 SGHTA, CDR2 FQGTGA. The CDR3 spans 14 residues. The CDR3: CASSLTPTGDTQYF. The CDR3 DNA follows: TGTGCCAGCAGCTTAACCCCGACGGGGGATACGCAGTATTTT. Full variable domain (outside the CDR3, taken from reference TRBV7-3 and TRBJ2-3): GAGVSQTPSNKVTEKGKYVELRCDPISGHTALYWYRQSLGQGPEFLIYFQGTGAADDSGLPNDRFFAVRPEGSVSTLKIQRTERGDSAVYLCASSLTPTGDTQYFGPGTRLTVL.

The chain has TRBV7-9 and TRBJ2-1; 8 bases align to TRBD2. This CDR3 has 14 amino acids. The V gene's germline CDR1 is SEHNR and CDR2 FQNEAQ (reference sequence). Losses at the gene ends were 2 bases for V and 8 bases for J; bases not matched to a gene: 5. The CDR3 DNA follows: TGTGCCAGCAGCTTAAGAACTAGCGGTGATGAGCAGTTCTTC. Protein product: CASSLRTSGDEQFF.

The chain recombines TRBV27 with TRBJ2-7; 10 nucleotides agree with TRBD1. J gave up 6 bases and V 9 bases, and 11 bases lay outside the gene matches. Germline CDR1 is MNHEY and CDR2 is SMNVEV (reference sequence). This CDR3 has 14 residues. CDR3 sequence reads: CASISGTGDSEQYF. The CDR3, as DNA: TGTGCCAGTATTTCCGGGACAGGGGACTCCGAGCAGTACTTC.

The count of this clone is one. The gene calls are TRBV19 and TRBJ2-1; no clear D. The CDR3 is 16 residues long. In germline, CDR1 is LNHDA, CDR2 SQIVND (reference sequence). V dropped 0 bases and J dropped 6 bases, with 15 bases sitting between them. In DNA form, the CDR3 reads TGTGCCAGTAGTATAGACCCGGAGCCTTGGCTCAATGAGCAGTTCTTC. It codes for CASSIDPEPWLNEQFF.

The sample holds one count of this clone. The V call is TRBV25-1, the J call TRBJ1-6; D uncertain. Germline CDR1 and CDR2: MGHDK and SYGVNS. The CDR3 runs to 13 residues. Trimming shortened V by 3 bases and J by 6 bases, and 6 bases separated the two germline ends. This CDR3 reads CASSDRVNSPLHF. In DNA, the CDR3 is TGTGCCAGCAGTGATCGGGTTAATTCACCCCTCCACTTT.

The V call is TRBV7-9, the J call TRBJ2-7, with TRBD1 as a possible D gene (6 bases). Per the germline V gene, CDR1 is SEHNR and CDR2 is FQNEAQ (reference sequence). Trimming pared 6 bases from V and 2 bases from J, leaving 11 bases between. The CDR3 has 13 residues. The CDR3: CASSWTVPYEQYF. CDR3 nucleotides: TGTGCCAGCAGTTGGACAGTTCCCTACGAGCAGTACTTC.